The present TCR beta chain was sequenced within a study of T cells after yellow fever vaccination. This CDR3 spans 15 amino acids. Trimming took off 8 bases at V and 1 base at J, with 16 bases between the two ends. Germline V gene lookup returns CDR1 SGHRS and CDR2 YFSETQ. As TCR cDNA was made by 5'RACE template switching, a universal primer site and UMIs were added. A single record per CDR3 protein comes from TCRdb applying MiXCR to the 5' RACE reads. The table lists about 160,000 distinct CDR3 sequences, almost 7% of them singletons. This clonotype was counted many times. The source of this sequence is a man between 18 and 29 years old who received the YFV17D yellow fever vaccine. The sequencing here drew on CD4+ T cells sorted from PBMCs, taken more than 4 days after the first yellow fever vaccination. The chain employs TRBV5-1 and TRBJ2-1; TRBD2 might be the D (5 bases). In nucleotides, the CDR3 is TGCGCCAGTTTACCAGCGGACCCTTCCTACAATGAGCAGTTCTTC. This translates into CASLPADPSYNEQFF.